This T cell receptor (beta chain) appears in the sequencing data of a study of T-cell memory formation after mild COVID-19. Study outcomes and limitations: Day 15 to 85 contractors were CD4/CD8 balanced; later expanders leaned CD4+.

Germline assignment: CDR1 LGHNA and CDR2 YNFKEQ. V was cut by 5 bases and J by 5 bases, with 9 bases left in between. The CDR3 extends over 12 amino acids. TCRdb passed the 5' RACE reads through MiXCR, listing each CDR3 protein once. The data show roughly 250,000 distinct CDR3 sequences, with 15% to 20% seen just once and around 3.7% held by the top ten. This clonotype occurred a few times. Its antigen is still unknown. The receptor was derived from a man aged 18 to 30 who had mild COVID-19 (a few samples of this study predate the infection). Cell type and time point are not known. This chain joins TRBV4-2 and TRBJ1-1; D is possibly TRBD1 (6 bases). The sequenced sample consisted of PBMCs or a T cell subset sorted from them (not recorded which). The CDR3 DNA reads as TGTGCCAGCAGCGGGGGCCGGACTGAAGCTTTCTTT. Translating it yields CASSGGRTEAFF.